The sequence of this T cell receptor (beta chain) was determined in a study of shared clonotypes between healthy human individuals. Study results and caveats: Represented diversity (both genetic and exposure-history) was limited by the small number of donors.

CDR3 length: 15 residues. Germline CDR1 is SGHNT and CDR2 is YYREEE (reference sequence). Trimming left V 4 bases short and J 1 base short, with 14 bases between. The donors were adults (healthy and HIV-negative) with no recent acute infections or vaccinations. A note on this clone: Its antigen is undetermined.

Tens of thousands of T cell genomes, or approximately 300 ng DNA, went into replicate PCRs of unsorted PBMC. Source study methods: Filtering differed since immunoSEQ provided only junctions, with no quality scores. TCRdb's copy holds only in-frame clones and misses some; the assay was immunoSEQ multiplex PCR. That table supplies the V and J calls and clone size; D and trimming were determined from the DNA. The data contain 450,000 to 650,000 clones, roughly 79% of them singletons. The rearrangement uses TRBV5-4 and TRBJ1-1, with unresolved D. The sequence was collected from a woman aged 40 to 50 in good health. Some clones in this sample may be carry-over from other donors' samples. Source material: PBMCs. This chain's CDR3 is CASSPVGSRNTEAFF. CDR3 coding DNA: TGTGCCAGCAGCCCTGTGGGGTCTCGGAACACTGAAGCTTTCTTT.